The 15 T cell receptor beta chains below all came from one sample that was sequenced in a study of OX40 agonist ivuxolimab in advanced cancers. This table comes from immunoSEQ multiplex PCR, and its TCRdb copy is limited to in-frame clones, with some not included. The data contain around 56,000 clones, around 81% of them singletons. The specimen comprised CD4+ or CD8+ T cells sorted from blood, sampled in a trial of the OX40 agonist ivuxolimab. These receptors were taken from an adult with an advanced solid tumor such as melanoma, head and neck, liver or kidney cancer.

This chain links TRBV27 with TRBJ2-5; 7 nucleotides line up with TRBD2. The DNA end is a closer match to TRBJ2-7, so the J assignment may be wrong. The germline V gene has CDR1 MNHEY and CDR2 SMNVEV (reference sequence). This CDR3 is 14 amino acids long. Here the CDR3 DNA reads TGTGCCAGCAGTTTATCGGGAGGGTTCCGCGAGCAGTACTTC. Translating gives CASSLSGGFREQYF.

The chain combines TRBV10-3 with TRBJ2-1; D is unclear. This CDR3 spans 11 amino acids. The V end was cut by 4 bases, the J end by 8 bases, with 6 bases between. Per germline, CDR1 ENHRY and CDR2 SYGVKD. The CDR3 DNA sequence: TGTGCCATCAGTGGTCTCTATGAGCAGTTCTTC. As protein: CAISGLYEQFF.

This CDR3 reads CASSLEPTSHRVSNTGELFF. In DNA, the CDR3 is TGTGCCAGCAGCTTAGAACCGACTAGCCACAGGGTCTCAAACACCGGGGAGCTGTTTTTT. The chain is built from TRBV11-2 and TRBJ2-2; the D gene is possibly TRBD2 (7 bases). Trimming took off 0 bases at V and 2 bases at J, with 22 bases between the two ends. The germline CDR1 and CDR2 sequences are SGHAT and FQNNGV. The CDR3 totals 20 residues.

This rearrangement joins TRBV9 to TRBJ1-1; D may be TRBD1 (6 bases). Germline V gene lookup returns CDR1 SGDLS and CDR2 YYNGEE. The CDR3 is 15 amino acids. Trimming cost V 3 bases and J 1 base, with 13 bases left between them. Written as DNA, the CDR3 is TGTGCCAGCAGCGCCTCGGGACAAACGAACACTGAAGCTTTCTTT. Translating it yields CASSASGQTNTEAFF.

The chain carries TRBV6-6 and TRBJ2-5, with TRBD1 matching 10 bases. V was pared by 5 bases and J by 5 bases, with 8 bases of the junction left unmatched. The CDR3 is made up of 15 amino acids. Germline CDR1 is MNHNY and CDR2 is SVGAGI (reference sequence). CDR3 amino acids: CASSRDRGVEETQYF. The CDR3 region has the DNA TGTGCCAGCAGTCGGGACAGGGGAGTTGAGGAGACCCAGTACTTC.

This clone turned up a few times. V and J are TRBV6-1 and TRBJ2-3, with unresolved D. Looked up from germline, CDR1 is MNHNS and CDR2 is SASEGT. The CDR3 is 14 amino acids. Deletions cut 1 base from V and 5 bases from J, with 10 bases between. CDR3: CASSEGYDGDTQYF. The CDR3 nucleotides are TGTGCCAGCAGTGAAGGGTATGATGGAGATACGCAGTATTTT.

The chain joins TRBV5-4 to TRBJ2-1; D ambiguous. With 3 bases removed from V and 0 bases from J, the gap between germline ends came to 16 bases. The CDR3 totals 17 residues. The germline CDR1 and CDR2 sequences are SGHNT and YYREEE (reference sequence). In nucleotides, the CDR3 is TGTGCCAGCAGCTCGCCTGAGATTAATTACTCCTACAATGAGCAGTTCTTC. Translating it yields CASSSPEINYSYNEQFF. The full variable domain, rest sourced from reference TRBV5-4 and TRBJ2-1, is ETGVTQSPTHLIKTRGQQVTLRCSSQSGHNTVSWYQQALGQGPQFIFQYYREEENGRGNFPPRFSGLQFPNYSSELNVNALELDDSALYLCASSSPEINYSYNEQFFGPGTRLTVL.

The V call is TRBV7-2, the J call TRBJ2-7; 8 bases map to TRBD2. Germline V lookup: CDR1 SGHTA, CDR2 FQGNSA. The CDR3 has 16 amino acids. The trim removed 1 base at V and 4 bases at J, leaving 9 bases unmatched. CDR3 sequence reads: CASSLGVLASGYEQYF. CDR3 in DNA: TGTGCCAGCAGCTTAGGTGTTTTGGCTAGCGGGTACGAGCAGTACTTC.

The rearrangement uses TRBV28 and TRBJ1-1, with D possibly being TRBD1 (5 bases). Per the germline V gene, CDR1 is MDHEN and CDR2 is SYDVKM. V dropped 4 bases and J dropped 5 bases, with 17 bases sitting between them. The CDR3 totals 15 residues. CDR3 nucleotide sequence: TGTGCCAGCAGTTACTACGGAAGTGGGGGAACTGAAGCTTTCTTT. This gives the protein CASSYYGSGGTEAFF.

V gene TRBV6-6 combines with J gene TRBJ2-2; D is undetermined. CDR3 length equals 13 residues. Germline values: CDR1 MNHNY, CDR2 SVGAGI (reference sequence). Between the trimmed V and J ends, which lost 7 bases and 6 bases, there was a span of 12 bases. The CDR3 is CASTEHGSGELFF. As DNA, the CDR3 is TGTGCCAGCACCGAGCACGGTTCCGGGGAGCTGTTTTTT.

The gene calls are TRBV9 and TRBJ1-4; 11 nucleotides match TRBD1. Trimming took 3 bases from V and 7 from J; bases not matched to a gene: 2. The CDR3 runs to 14 residues. CDR1 SGDLS and CDR2 YYNGEE come from the germline V gene. The CDR3 region has the DNA TGTGCCAGCAGCGGGACAGGGGGCAGTGAAAAACTGTTTTTT. This translates into CASSGTGGSEKLFF.

The genes are TRBV2 and TRBJ2-5, with TRBD2 as a possible D gene (7 bases). Germline-derived CDR1 and CDR2 are SNHLY and FYNNEI. The CDR3 is 15 residues long. Trimming stripped 4 bases from V and 4 bases from J, with 16 bases between. In DNA, the CDR3 is TGTGCCAGCAGTGGAAGGGTCGGGGGGCGAGAGACCCAGTACTTC. This sequence encodes CASSGRVGGRETQYF.

The chain combines TRBV2 with TRBJ2-7; D may be TRBD1 or TRBD2 (6 bases each). The germline gives CDR1 SNHLY, CDR2 FYNNEI. The CDR3 spans 15 residues. V was shortened by 0 bases and J by 6 bases, with 15 bases between the two germline ends. The CDR3 spells CASSEARDTASEQYF. CDR3 coding DNA: TGTGCCAGCAGTGAAGCGCGGGACACCGCTTCCGAGCAGTACTTC.

In DNA form, the CDR3 reads TGTGCCAGCAGTTCCTCCCCAGGAAACACCATATATTTT. Its translation is CASSSSPGNTIYF. The chain carries TRBV6-1 and TRBJ1-3, with D unclear. Germline-derived CDR1 and CDR2 are MNHNS and SASEGT. This CDR3 spans 13 amino acids. V was clipped by 5 bases and J by 4 bases, with 9 bases between them.

The rearrangement joins TRBV28 to TRBJ1-6; TRBD1 is a possible D gene (6 bases). This CDR3 is built from 15 residues. Trimming left V 5 bases short and J 6 bases short, with 14 bases between. Germline loops: CDR1 MDHEN, CDR2 SYDVKM. The CDR3 nucleotides are TGTGCCAGCAGTCCCTCCGGGACACTTAATTCACCCCTCCACTTT. Amino acid sequence: CASSPSGTLNSPLHF.